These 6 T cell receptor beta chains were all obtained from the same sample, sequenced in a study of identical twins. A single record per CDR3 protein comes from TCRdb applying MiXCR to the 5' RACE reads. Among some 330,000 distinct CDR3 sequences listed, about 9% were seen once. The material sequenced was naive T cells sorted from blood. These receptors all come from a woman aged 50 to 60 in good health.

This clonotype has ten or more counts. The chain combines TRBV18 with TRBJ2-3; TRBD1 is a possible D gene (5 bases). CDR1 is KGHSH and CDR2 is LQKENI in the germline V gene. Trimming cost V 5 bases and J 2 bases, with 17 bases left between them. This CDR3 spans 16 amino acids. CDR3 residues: CASSTDLRTLTDTQYF. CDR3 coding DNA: TGTGCCAGCTCAACGGACCTAAGGACACTCACAGATACGCAGTATTTT.

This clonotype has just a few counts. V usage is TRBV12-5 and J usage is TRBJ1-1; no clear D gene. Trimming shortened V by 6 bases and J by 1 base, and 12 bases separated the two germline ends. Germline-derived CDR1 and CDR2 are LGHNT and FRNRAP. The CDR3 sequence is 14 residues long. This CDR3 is CASGPSLGNTEAFF. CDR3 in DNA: TGTGCTAGTGGCCCCTCCTTAGGGAACACTGAAGCTTTCTTT.

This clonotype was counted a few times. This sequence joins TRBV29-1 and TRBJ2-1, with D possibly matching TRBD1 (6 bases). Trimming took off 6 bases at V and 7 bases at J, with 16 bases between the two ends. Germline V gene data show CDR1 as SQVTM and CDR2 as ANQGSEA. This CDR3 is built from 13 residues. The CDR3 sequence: CSVKATGLNEQFF. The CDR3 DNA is TGCAGCGTGAAAGCAACAGGGCTGAATGAGCAGTTCTTC.

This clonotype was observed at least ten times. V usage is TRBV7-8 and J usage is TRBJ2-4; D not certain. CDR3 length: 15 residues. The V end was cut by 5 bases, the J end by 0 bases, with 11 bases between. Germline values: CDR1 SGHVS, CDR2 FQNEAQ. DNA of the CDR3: TGTGCCAGCAGCCCCCCGTTTTCAGCCAAAAACATTCAGTACTTC. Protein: CASSPPFSAKNIQYF.

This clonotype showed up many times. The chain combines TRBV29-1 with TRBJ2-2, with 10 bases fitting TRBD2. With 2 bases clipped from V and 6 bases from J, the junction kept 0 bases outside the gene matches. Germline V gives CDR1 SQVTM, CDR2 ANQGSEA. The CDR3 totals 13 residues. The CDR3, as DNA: TGCAGCGTTGAAAGCGGGGGGGCCGGGGAGCTGTTTTTT. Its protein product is CSVESGGAGELFF.

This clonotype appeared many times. In DNA form, the CDR3 reads TGTGCCAGCAGTTACTCGGACAGGAATTCACCCCTCCACTTT. The encoded protein is CASSYSDRNSPLHF. The V call is TRBV6-5, the J call TRBJ1-6; 7 bases are a match to TRBD1. The trim removed 0 bases at V and 7 bases at J, leaving 0 bases unmatched. Germline V gene sequence: CDR1 MNHEY, CDR2 SVGAGI. The CDR3 length is 14 residues.